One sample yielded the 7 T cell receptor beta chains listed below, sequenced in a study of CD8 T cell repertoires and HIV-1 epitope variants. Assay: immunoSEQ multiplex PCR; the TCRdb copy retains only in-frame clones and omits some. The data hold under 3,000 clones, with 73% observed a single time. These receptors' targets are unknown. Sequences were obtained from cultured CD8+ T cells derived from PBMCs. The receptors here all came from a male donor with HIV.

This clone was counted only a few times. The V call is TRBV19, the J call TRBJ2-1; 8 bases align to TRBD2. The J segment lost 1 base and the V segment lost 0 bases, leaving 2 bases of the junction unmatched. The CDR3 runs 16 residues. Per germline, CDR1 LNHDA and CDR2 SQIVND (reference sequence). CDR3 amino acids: CASSIEGGRSYNEQFF. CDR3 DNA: TGTGCCAGTAGTATAGAGGGCGGGAGGTCCTACAATGAGCAGTTCTTC.

CDR3 coding DNA: TGTGCCAGCAGTTCCCCTAGCGGGAGGACCGACAATGAGCAGTTCTTC. This translates into CASSSPSGRTDNEQFF. This rearrangement joins TRBV6-5 to TRBJ2-1, with TRBD2 identical over 11 bases. This CDR3 region has 16 residues. After removal of 4 bases from V and 5 bases from J, the junction contained 7 bases not matched to a gene. Per germline, CDR1 MNHEY and CDR2 SVGAGI.

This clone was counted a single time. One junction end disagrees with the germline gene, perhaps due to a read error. The CDR3 nucleotides are TGTGCCAGCAGTGACTCCTACGAGCAGTACTTC. As protein: CASSDSYEQYF. The chain links TRBV6-5 to TRBJ2-7, with no clear D. Germline V gene sequence: CDR1 MNHEY, CDR2 SVGAGI. CDR3 size: 11 residues.

Written as DNA, the CDR3 is TGTGCCAGCAGCCCGAACAGGTTACAACAGCCCCAGCATTTT. Its protein product is CASSPNRLQQPQHF. This chain connects TRBV2 to TRBJ1-5, with D tentatively TRBD1 (5 bases). Trimming stripped 6 bases from V and 7 bases from J, with 16 bases between. The CDR3 runs 14 residues. Germline V CDR1 and CDR2: SNHLY, FYNNEI.

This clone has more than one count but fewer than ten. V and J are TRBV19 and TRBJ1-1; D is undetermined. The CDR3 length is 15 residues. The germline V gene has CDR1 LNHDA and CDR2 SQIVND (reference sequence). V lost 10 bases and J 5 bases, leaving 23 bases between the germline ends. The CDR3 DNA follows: TGTGCCACTTCGGGAAGTACGACGTCCGATACTGAAGCTTTCTTT. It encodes CATSGSTTSDTEAFF.

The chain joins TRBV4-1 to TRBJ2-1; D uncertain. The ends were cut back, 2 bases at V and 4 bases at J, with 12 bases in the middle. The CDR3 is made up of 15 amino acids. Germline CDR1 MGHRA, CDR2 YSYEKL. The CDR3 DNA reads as TGCGCCAGCAGCCAAATGCTAGAGGATTACAATGAGCAGTTCTTC. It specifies CASSQMLEDYNEQFF.

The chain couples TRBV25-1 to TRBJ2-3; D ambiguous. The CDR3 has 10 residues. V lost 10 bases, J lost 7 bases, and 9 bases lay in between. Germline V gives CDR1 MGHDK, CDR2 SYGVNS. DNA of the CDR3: TGTGCCACCGAATTCAATACGCAGTATTTT. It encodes CATEFNTQYF.